Here is one T cell receptor beta chain with its context. As yet, its antigen is unknown. This sample is part of a study of cytomegalovirus exposure and HLA in healthy donors. Study summary: The 120 validation repertoires, a later analysis reported, used the same platform as the approximately 670 repertoires from the first cohort. Study results and limitations: According to the study, around 150 TCR beta chains were cytomegalovirus-associated.

Assay used: immunoSEQ multiplex PCR; TCRdb lists only in-frame clones, some missing. The sample holds 150,000 to 200,000 clones, about 80% seen once. The sequenced material came from PBMCs. The clonotype originates from a man between 18 and 35 years old in good health and CMV-seropositive.

CDR3: CATTTPHRENTGELFF. In DNA form, the CDR3 reads TGTGCCACCACTACCCCCCATCGGGAGAACACCGGGGAGCTGTTTTTT. The chain carries TRBV6-6 and TRBJ2-2; D possibly corresponds to TRBD2 (5 bases). Trimming took off 10 bases at V and 1 base at J, with 19 bases between the two ends. Germline CDR1 MNHNY, CDR2 SVGAGI (reference sequence). CDR3 length: 16 amino acids.